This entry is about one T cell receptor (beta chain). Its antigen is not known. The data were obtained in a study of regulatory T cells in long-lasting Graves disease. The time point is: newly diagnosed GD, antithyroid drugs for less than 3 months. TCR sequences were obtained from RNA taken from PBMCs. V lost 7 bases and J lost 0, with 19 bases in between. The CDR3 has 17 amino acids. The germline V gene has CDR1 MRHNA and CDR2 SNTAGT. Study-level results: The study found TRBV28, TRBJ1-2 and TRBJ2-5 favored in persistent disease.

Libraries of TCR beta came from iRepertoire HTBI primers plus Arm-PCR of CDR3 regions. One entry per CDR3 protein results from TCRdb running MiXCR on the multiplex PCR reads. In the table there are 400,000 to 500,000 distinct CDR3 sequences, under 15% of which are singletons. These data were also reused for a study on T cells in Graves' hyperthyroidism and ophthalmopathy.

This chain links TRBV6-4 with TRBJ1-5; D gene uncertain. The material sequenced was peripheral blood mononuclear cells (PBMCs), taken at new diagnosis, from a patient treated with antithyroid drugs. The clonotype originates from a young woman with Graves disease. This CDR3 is CASTPLGTGYSNQPQHF. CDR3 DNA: TGTGCCAGCACCCCTCTTGGCACCGGATATAGCAATCAGCCCCAGCATTTT.